This T cell receptor (beta chain) was profiled in a study of vaccination and CD4 T cells after COVID-19. Study-wide context: Each post-COVID sample was drawn after diagnosis, and the median interval was roughly 100 days (range 35 to 161). Stimuli were overlapping spike peptide pools of SARS-CoV-2 and three common cold coronaviruses (HCoV-NL63, HCoV-OC43, HCoV-229E). Cultures acting as controls obtained a CEFX pool, an HIV-1 Nef pool, or no peptide.

The Oncomine TCR Beta short-read assay was applied to DNA of cultured CD4+ T cells. Genomic DNA was taken out of cultured CD4+ T cells by extraction. TCRdb redid the calling of the PCR reads with MiXCR, one entry per CDR3 protein. The repertoire holds some 25,000 distinct CDR3 sequences, about 56% seen once, with under 9% in the top ten. Treatment indicated: approximately nine-day PBMC culture with coronavirus spike peptide pools or control peptides (ViraFEST assay). Germline-derived CDR1 and CDR2 are LNHDA and SQIVND (reference sequence). The ends were cut back, 7 bases at V and 1 base at J, with 10 bases in the middle. This CDR3 contains 13 residues. A remark on this clonotype: Its cognate antigen is unknown.

Sequences were obtained from CD4+ T cells from blood, cultured in vitro. This chain uses TRBV19 with TRBJ1-1, with D tentatively TRBD1 (6 bases). The receptor was derived from a human donor who had recovered from COVID-19. Written as DNA, the CDR3 is TGTGCCAGTACCCGGACAGCGAACACTGAAGCTTTCTTT. Its translation is CASTRTANTEAFF.